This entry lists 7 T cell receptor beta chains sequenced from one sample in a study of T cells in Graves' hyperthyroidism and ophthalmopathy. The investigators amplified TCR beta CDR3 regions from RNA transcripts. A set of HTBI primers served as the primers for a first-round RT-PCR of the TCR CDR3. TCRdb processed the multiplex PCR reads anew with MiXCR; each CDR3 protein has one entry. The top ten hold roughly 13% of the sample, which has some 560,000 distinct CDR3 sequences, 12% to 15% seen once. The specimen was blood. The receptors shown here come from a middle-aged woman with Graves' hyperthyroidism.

The CDR3 sequence: CASSITGKGGNQPQHF. In DNA, the CDR3 is TGTGCCAGTAGTATCACAGGGAAAGGAGGCAATCAGCCCCAGCATTTT. The V gene is TRBV19, the J gene TRBJ1-5; TRBD1 is a possible D gene (6 bases). The CDR3 has 16 residues. CDR1 LNHDA and CDR2 SQIVND come from the germline V gene (reference sequence). V was shortened by 3 bases and J by 2 bases, with 14 bases between the two germline ends.

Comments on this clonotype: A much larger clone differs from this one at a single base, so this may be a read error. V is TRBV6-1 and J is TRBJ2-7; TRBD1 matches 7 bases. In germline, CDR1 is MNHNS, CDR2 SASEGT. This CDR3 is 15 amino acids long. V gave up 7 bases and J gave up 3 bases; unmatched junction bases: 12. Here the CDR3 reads CASISGSAGGYEQYF. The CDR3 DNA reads TGTGCCAGCATATCGGGATCGGCAGGGGGCTACGAGCAGTACTTC.

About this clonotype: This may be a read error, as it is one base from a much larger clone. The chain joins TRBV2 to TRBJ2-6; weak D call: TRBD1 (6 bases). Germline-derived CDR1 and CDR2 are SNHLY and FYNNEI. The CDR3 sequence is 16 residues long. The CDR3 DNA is TGTGCCAGCAGGCTCCCCAGGGGTTCCGGGGCCAACTTCCTGACTTTC. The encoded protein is CASRLPRGSGANFLTF.

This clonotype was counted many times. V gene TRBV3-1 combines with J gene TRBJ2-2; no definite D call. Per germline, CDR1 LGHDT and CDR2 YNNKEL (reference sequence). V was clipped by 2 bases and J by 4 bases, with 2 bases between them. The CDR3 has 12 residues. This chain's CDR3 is CASSQSTGELFF. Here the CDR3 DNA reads TGTGCCAGCAGCCAAAGCACCGGGGAGCTGTTTTTT.

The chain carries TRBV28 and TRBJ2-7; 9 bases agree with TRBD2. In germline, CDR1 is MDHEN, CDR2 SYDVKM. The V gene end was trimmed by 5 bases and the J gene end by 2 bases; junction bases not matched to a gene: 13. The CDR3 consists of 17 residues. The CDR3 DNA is TGTGCCAGCAGTCTATCTCCGTATAGCGGGAGCCCCTACGAGCAGTACTTC. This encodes CASSLSPYSGSPYEQYF.

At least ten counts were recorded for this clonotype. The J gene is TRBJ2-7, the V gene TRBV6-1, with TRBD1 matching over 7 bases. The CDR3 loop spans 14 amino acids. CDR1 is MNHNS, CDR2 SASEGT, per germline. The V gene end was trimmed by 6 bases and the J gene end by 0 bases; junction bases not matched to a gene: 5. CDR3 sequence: CASRPGQSSYEQYF. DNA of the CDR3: TGTGCCAGCAGGCCGGGACAGAGCTCCTACGAGCAGTACTTC.

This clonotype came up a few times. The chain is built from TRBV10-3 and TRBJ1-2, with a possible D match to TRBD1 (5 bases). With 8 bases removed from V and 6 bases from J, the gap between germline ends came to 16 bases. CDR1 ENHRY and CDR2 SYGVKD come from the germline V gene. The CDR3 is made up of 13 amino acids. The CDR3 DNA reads TGTGCCATCGTTCTGCAGGGAACGGATGGCTACACCTTC. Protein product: CAIVLQGTDGYTF.